Listed here are 20 T cell receptor beta chains from one sample, sequenced in a study of breast tumors, draining lymph nodes, adjacent tissues. Axillary draining lymph nodes of breast cancer patients supplied the node samples. TCRdb recomputed calls from the multiplex PCR reads with MiXCR, one row per CDR3 protein. Here the sample spans approximately 280,000 distinct CDR3 sequences, more than 30% being singletons. The specimen sequenced was axillary lymph node tissue. The receptors derive from a female donor with breast cancer. Some clones in this sample may be carry-over from other donors' samples.

The chain couples TRBV10-2 to TRBJ2-2; 10 positions agree with TRBD2. CDR1 and CDR2 (germline): WSHSY, SAAADI. V lost 6 bases and J lost 5; bases outside the gene matches: 6. CDR3 length: 15 residues. The CDR3, as DNA: TGCGCCAGCAGCCCGGCTAGCGGGAGTACCGGGGAGCTGTTTTTT. Amino acid sequence: CASSPASGSTGELFF.

This clonotype was counted many times. The genes are TRBV12-3 or TRBV12-4 and TRBJ1-6; D is ambiguous. The CDR3 length is 13 residues. The ends were cut back, 2 bases at V and 7 bases at J, with 6 bases in the middle. DNA for the CDR3: TGTGCCAGCAGTTTAACCGACAATTCACCCCTCCACTTT. It is translated as CASSLTDNSPLHF.

Of note for this clonotype: A read error may explain this, as a much larger clone is one base away. V gene TRBV5-4 combines with J gene TRBJ2-1; no clear D. Germline assignment: CDR1 SGHNT and CDR2 YYREEE (reference sequence). Trimming took 2 bases from V and 5 from J, leaving 17 bases between them. CDR3 length equals 16 residues. The CDR3 here is CASSFGPIGSDNEQFF. The CDR3 DNA reads TGTGCCAGCAGCTTCGGACCAATCGGATCCGACAATGAGCAGTTCTTC.

Worth noting for this clonotype: This may stem from a read error, because a much larger clone lies one nucleotide away. This CDR3 fails to terminate in the conserved phenylalanine or tryptophan, so it likely reflects a read error. The genes are TRBV19 and TRBJ2-5, with a tentative D call TRBD2 (5 bases). Germline lookup yields CDR1 LNHDA and CDR2 SQIVND (reference sequence). V lost 2 bases and J lost 3, with 10 bases in between. The CDR3 has 14 residues. For the CDR3, the DNA is TGTGCCAGTAGTATACCGGGAAGGGAAGAGACCCAGTACCTC. This translates into CASSIPGREETQYL.

This clonotype was counted ten times or more. The chain links TRBV7-9 to TRBJ2-2; D possibly corresponds to TRBD2 (6 bases). The CDR3 runs 15 residues. Germline V gene data show CDR1 as SEHNR and CDR2 as FQNEAQ (reference sequence). The germline V and J ends were trimmed by 8 bases and 0 bases, with 13 bases remaining between them. DNA of the CDR3: TGTGCCAGCGACCTGGGACTTCCGAACACCGGGGAGCTGTTTTTT. This translates into CASDLGLPNTGELFF.

In this sample, this clonotype turned up once. At one boundary the junction diverges from the germline segment, which might be a read error. The chain combines TRBV10-3 with TRBJ2-1, with TRBD2 as a possible D gene (5 bases). Germline CDR1 is ENHRY and CDR2 is SYGVKD. The CDR3 contains 15 residues. The CDR3 DNA sequence: TGTGCTATCAGTGAACTAGATCGGGTCTACAGTGAGCAGTTCTTC. It codes for CAISELDRVYSEQFF.

This clonotype was detected only a few times. The chain couples TRBV7-9 to TRBJ1-1, with a possible D match to TRBD1 (6 bases). V was clipped by 2 bases and J by 0 bases, with 13 bases between them. The CDR3 runs to 16 residues. In germline, CDR1 is SEHNR, CDR2 FQNEAQ (reference sequence). DNA of the CDR3: TGTGCCAGCAGCTTAAGGGGGGTAGGGATGAACACTGAAGCTTTCTTT. Residues: CASSLRGVGMNTEAFF.

The J gene is TRBJ2-1, the V gene TRBV11-2, with 9 bases aligning to TRBD2. CDR1 and CDR2 from the germline V gene are SGHAT and FQNNGV. V lost 4 bases to trimming and J lost 9 bases; unmatched junction nucleotides: 10. The CDR3 has 15 residues. CDR3 loop: CASSSGLAPSSEQFF. DNA of the CDR3: TGTGCCAGCAGCTCGGGACTAGCTCCGTCAAGTGAGCAGTTCTTC.

This clonotype was seen ten or more times. The V gene is TRBV24-1, the J gene TRBJ2-3, with TRBD1 matching over 10 bases. The germline V gene encodes CDR1 KGHDR and CDR2 SFDVKD. The CDR3 spans 15 residues. Unmatched junction bases numbered 7, after V lost 5 bases and J lost 6 bases. CDR3 nucleotide sequence: TGTGCCACCAGTGCATGGGACAGGGGAAGGGATACGCAGTATTTT. Its translation is CATSAWDRGRDTQYF.

Many counts were recorded for this clonotype. CDR3 nucleotide sequence: TGTGCCAGCAGCCCTAGCCACACCGACTCCTACGAGCAGTACTTC. Translation gives CASSPSHTDSYEQYF. The chain is built from TRBV5-5 and TRBJ2-7, with TRBD2 as a possible D gene (5 bases). The V end lost 4 bases, the J end lost 0 bases, and 14 bases lay between the germline ends. In germline, CDR1 is SGHKS, CDR2 YYEKEE (reference sequence). The CDR3 runs to 15 residues.

Note on this clonotype: This is likely a read error, given that the CDR3 carries no conserved phenylalanine or tryptophan at its end. This chain uses TRBV27 with TRBJ1-6; no definite D call. Trimming removed 5 bases from V and 0 bases from J, with 11 bases in between. This CDR3 is built from 16 residues. Germline CDR1 and CDR2: MNHEY and SMNVEV (reference sequence). This chain's CDR3 is CASSPGRSSYNSPLHS. The CDR3 DNA is TGTGCCAGCAGTCCCGGAAGGAGCTCCTATAATTCACCCCTCCACTCT.

The chain employs TRBV30 and TRBJ2-2; D is uncertain. Trimming took off 5 bases at V and 1 base at J, with 8 bases between the two ends. The CDR3 extends over 13 amino acids. Germline lookup yields CDR1 GTSNPN and CDR2 SVGIG (reference sequence). Here the CDR3 DNA reads TGTGCCTGGGGACGGTTGAACACCGGGGAGCTGTTTTTT. Its protein is CAWGRLNTGELFF.

This clonotype came up many times. This chain connects TRBV5-1 to TRBJ2-2; D remains ambiguous. The ends were cut back, 0 bases at V and 7 bases at J, with 13 bases in the middle. CDR1 and CDR2 from the germline V gene are SGHRS and YFSETQ. The CDR3 has 15 amino acids. In DNA, the CDR3 is TGCGCCAGCAGCTTGGTCATTACGCGTGGCGGGGAGCTGTTTTTT. Protein: CASSLVITRGGELFF. The whole variable domain, remainder taken from reference TRBV5-1 and TRBJ2-2, is KAGVTQTPRYLIKTRGQQVTLSCSPISGHRSVSWYQQTPGQGLQFLFEYFSETQRNKGNFPGRFSGRQFSNSRSEMNVSTLELGDSALYLCASSLVITRGGELFFGEGSRLTVL.

This clonotype was found a few times. The V call is TRBV12-3 or TRBV12-4, the J call TRBJ1-1; D remains unclear. V lost 2 bases, J lost 4 bases, and 5 bases lay in between. This CDR3 is built from 12 residues. The CDR3 reads CASSLRPTEAFF. CDR3 sequence (DNA): TGTGCCAGCAGTTTACGTCCCACTGAAGCTTTCTTT.

This clonotype was seen repeatedly, ten times or more. This chain links TRBV6-6 with TRBJ1-2; TRBD1 agrees at 9 bases. Germline-derived CDR1 and CDR2 are MNHNY and SVGAGI (reference sequence). The CDR3 loop spans 14 amino acids. V lost 10 bases and J lost 4; bases outside the gene matches: 10. The CDR3 protein is CATRGTGKAYGYTF. The CDR3 nucleotides are TGTGCCACCCGGGGGACAGGGAAGGCCTATGGCTACACCTTC.

This clonotype was counted ten times or more. This rearrangement joins TRBV12-3 or TRBV12-4 to TRBJ2-1, with D perhaps matching TRBD2 (7 bases). The CDR3 runs 16 residues. Trimming stripped 3 bases from V and 4 bases from J, with 16 bases between. The CDR3 reads CASSLELAGAYNEQFF. The CDR3 DNA is TGTGCCAGCAGTTTGGAATTGGCGGGGGCTTACAATGAGCAGTTCTTC.

The sample holds many counts of this clonotype. The rearrangement uses TRBV2 and TRBJ1-2, with D unresolved. In germline, CDR1 is SNHLY, CDR2 FYNNEI. The ends were cut back, 4 bases at V and 3 bases at J, with 12 bases in the middle. CDR3 size: 14 residues. As DNA, the CDR3 is TGTGCCAGCAGTGTCAGGCCAGGAGACTATGGCTACACCTTC. It translates to CASSVRPGDYGYTF.

V and J are TRBV18 and TRBJ2-7; weak D call: TRBD1 (5 bases). The ends were cut back, 5 bases at V and 0 bases at J, with 8 bases in the middle. Germline CDR1 KGHSH, CDR2 LQKENI. The CDR3 runs 13 residues. The CDR3 spells CASSTGPSYEQYF. As DNA, the CDR3 is TGTGCCAGCTCAACAGGCCCCTCCTACGAGCAGTACTTC.

This clonotype occurred many times. This rearrangement joins TRBV7-2 to TRBJ2-5; D unclear. Germline V gene sequence: CDR1 SGHTA, CDR2 FQGNSA. V was pared by 4 bases and J by 4 bases, with 16 bases between. The CDR3 covers 15 residues. The CDR3: CASSSRLHTPETQYF. The CDR3 DNA reads TGTGCCAGCAGCTCTAGACTCCACACTCCAGAGACCCAGTACTTC.

This clonotype appeared once. V is TRBV6-8 and J is TRBJ2-1; a weak D match, TRBD1 (6 bases). This CDR3 has 16 amino acids. Germline CDR1 is MNHGY and CDR2 is SAAAGT. Trimming stripped 3 bases from V and 7 bases from J, with 19 bases between. CDR3 sequence reads: CASSYSVEGVKNEQFF. CDR3 bases: TGTGCCAGCAGTTATTCGGTTGAGGGGGTGAAGAATGAGCAGTTCTTC.